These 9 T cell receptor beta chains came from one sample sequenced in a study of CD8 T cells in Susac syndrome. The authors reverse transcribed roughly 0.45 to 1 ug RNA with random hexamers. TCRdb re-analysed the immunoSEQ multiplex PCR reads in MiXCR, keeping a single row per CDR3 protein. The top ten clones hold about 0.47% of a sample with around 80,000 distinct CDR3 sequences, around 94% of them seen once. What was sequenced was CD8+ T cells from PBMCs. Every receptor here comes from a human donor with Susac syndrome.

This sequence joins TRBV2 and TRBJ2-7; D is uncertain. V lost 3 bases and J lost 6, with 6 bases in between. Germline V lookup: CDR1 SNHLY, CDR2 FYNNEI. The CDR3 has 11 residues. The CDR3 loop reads CASSDAPEQYF. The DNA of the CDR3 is TGTGCCAGCAGTGATGCCCCCGAGCAGTACTTC.

The CDR3 loop reads CASSRGWSSYNSPLHF. The DNA of the CDR3 is TGTGCCAGCAGCCGGGGATGGAGCTCCTATAATTCACCCCTCCACTTT. This chain links TRBV12-3 or TRBV12-4 with TRBJ1-6; D not resolved. The CDR3 is 16 amino acids. V was shortened by 6 bases and J by 0 bases, with 12 bases between the two germline ends.

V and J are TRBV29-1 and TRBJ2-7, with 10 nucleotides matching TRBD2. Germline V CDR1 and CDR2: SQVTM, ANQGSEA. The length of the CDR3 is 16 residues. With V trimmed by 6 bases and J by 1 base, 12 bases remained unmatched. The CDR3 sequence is CSVLGTGTSDSYEQYF. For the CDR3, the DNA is TGCAGCGTCCTCGGTACCGGGACTAGCGATTCCTACGAGCAGTACTTC.

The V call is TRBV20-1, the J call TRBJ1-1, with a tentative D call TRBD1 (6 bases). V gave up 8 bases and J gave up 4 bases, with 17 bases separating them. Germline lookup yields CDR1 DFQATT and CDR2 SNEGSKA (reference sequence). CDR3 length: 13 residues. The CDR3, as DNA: TGCAGTTATCCAAGAGGGGGATCCACTGAAGCTTTCTTT. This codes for CSYPRGGSTEAFF.

DNA of the CDR3: TGTGCCAGCAGTTACAGTCGAGAGCAGTTCTTC. Its protein is CASSYSREQFF. The chain recombines TRBV6-5 with TRBJ2-1; no clear D. V lost 2 bases and J lost 10, with 6 bases in between. Germline V gives CDR1 MNHEY, CDR2 SVGAGI. The CDR3 extends over 11 amino acids.

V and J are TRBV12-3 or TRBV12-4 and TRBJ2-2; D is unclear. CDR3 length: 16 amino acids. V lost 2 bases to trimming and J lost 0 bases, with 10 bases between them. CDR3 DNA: TGTGCCAGCAGTTTATTTGTGGAAGCGAACACCGGGGAGCTGTTTTTT. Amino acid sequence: CASSLFVEANTGELFF.

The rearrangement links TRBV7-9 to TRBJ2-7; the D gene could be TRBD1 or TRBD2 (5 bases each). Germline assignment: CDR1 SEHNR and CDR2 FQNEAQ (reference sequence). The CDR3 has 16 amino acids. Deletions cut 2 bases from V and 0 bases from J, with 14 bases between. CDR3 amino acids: CASSLLPGPNSYEQYF. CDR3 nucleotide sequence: TGTGCCAGCAGCTTACTCCCGGGGCCAAACTCCTACGAGCAGTACTTC.

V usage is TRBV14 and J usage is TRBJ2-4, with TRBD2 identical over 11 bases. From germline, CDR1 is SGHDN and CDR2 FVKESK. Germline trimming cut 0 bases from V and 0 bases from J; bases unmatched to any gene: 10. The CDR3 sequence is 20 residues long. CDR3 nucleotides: TGTGCCAGCAGCCAAGAAACTAGCGGGGGTCACCCCGAAGCCAAAAACATTCAGTACTTC. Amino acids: CASSQETSGGHPEAKNIQYF.

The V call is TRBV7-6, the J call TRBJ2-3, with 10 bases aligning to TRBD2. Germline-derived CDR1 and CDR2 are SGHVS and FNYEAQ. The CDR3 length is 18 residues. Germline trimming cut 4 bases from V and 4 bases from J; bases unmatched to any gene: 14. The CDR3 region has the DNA TGTGCCAGCAGCTACTTAGCGGGGGGCTACCAAGGATCAGATACGCAGTATTTT. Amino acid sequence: CASSYLAGGYQGSDTQYF.